This record concerns one T cell receptor beta chain sequence. What it recognizes is unknown. These data are taken from a study of CXCR3-negative and CXCR3-positive naive CD8 T cells. Whole-study findings and limits: Naive cells positive for CXCR3 carried more hydrophobic TRB CDR3s than CXCR3-negative ones. Naive subsets expressed similar surface CD5; TRB CDR3 features served to infer TCR strength.

Preparation of TRB cDNA libraries relied on 5' RACE carrying UMI labels. TCRdb re-called the 5' RACE reads and catalogs CDR3 proteins one per entry, DNA excluded. This sample contains about 98,000 distinct CDR3 sequences. Sorts performed in triplicate captured roughly 320,000 cells each from every CD8+ T cell subset. The CD45RO-CCR7+CD27+CD95- phenotype denoted naive CD8+ T cells. CDR1 MNHEY and CDR2 SVGEGT come from the germline V gene. The CDR3 is 16 amino acids. The material sequenced was naive CXCR3+ CD8+ T cells from blood. Subset defined: CD45RO-CCR7+CD27+CD95- naive CD8+ T cells expressing CXCR3 (TNR3+). This chain connects TRBV6-2 or TRBV6-3 to TRBJ2-1; the D call from TCRdb, TRBD2, cannot be confirmed without DNA. This TCR derives from a human donor in good health. Some clones in this sample may be carry-over from other donors' samples. The CDR3: CASSHLGRGGRNEQFF.